The clone carrying this T cell receptor (beta chain) has a handful of counts. Its specificity is unknown. Losses at the gene ends were 3 bases for V and 0 bases for J; bases not matched to a gene: 6. CDR1 and CDR2 from the germline V gene are MDHEN and SYDVKM. The CDR3 is 16 residues long. Molecular barcoding with unique molecular identifiers was used for the TCRbeta library. TCRdb reprocessed the PCR reads via MiXCR and lists one record per CDR3 protein. This table holds about 240,000 distinct CDR3 sequences, over 20% found once. The entry originates in a study of T-cell reconstitution after alpha-beta-depleted transplantation in children. Broader study findings: Reported findings indicate that, about two months after transplant, alpha-beta T cells came from several hundred expanded clones, which were derived from non-depleted graft cells. The study traced high day-60 TCRbeta diversity in some patients to surviving recipient T cells and thymic progenitors. T-cell counts and diversity at one year following transplant were attributed mainly to newly produced T cells.

Sequencing was performed on PBMCs, taken before TCRalphabeta/CD19-depleted stem cell transplant. V gene TRBV28 combines with J gene TRBJ2-7; 9 nucleotides match TRBD2. This TCR was recovered from a girl aged 2-9 years with Fanconi anemia, due to receive a stem cell transplant. CDR3 protein: CASSFGLAGISYEQYF. The DNA of the CDR3 is TGTGCCAGCAGTTTTGGGCTAGCGGGGATCTCCTACGAGCAGTACTTC. The variable domain in full, with the rest retrieved from reference TRBV28 and TRBJ2-7, is DVKVTQSSRYLVKRTGEKVFLECVQDMDHENMFWYRQDPGLGLRLIYFSYDVKMKEKGDIPEGYSVSREKKERFSLILESASTNQTSMYLCASSFGLAGISYEQYFGPGTRLTVT.